This T cell receptor beta chain appears in the sequencing data of a study of T cell changes during pregnancy in multiple sclerosis. The germline CDR1 and CDR2 sequences are SGHDT and YYEEEE. Trimming took 4 bases from V and 3 from J, leaving 19 bases between them. The CDR3 is made up of 16 amino acids. Clones were sequenced by immunoSEQ multiplex PCR, and TCRdb holds only the in-frame ones, with some missing. The sample yields tens of thousands of clones, roughly nine tenths seen once. The V call is TRBV5-6, the J call TRBJ1-2; perhaps TRBD1 as D (5 bases). The TCR comes from a female donor with multiple sclerosis, enrolled in a pregnancy study. The specimen was CD4+ T cells from peripheral blood mononuclear cells, collected in the first trimester of pregnancy. In DNA, the CDR3 is TGTGCCAGCAGCCGCCCGTCGGGGGGGTATGACTATGGCTACACCTTC. This encodes CASSRPSGGYDYGYTF.